This T cell receptor beta chain stems from a study of T cells in Graves' hyperthyroidism and ophthalmopathy. Comments on this clonotype: Its antigen is unknown.

Whole-study findings and limits: In validation, the model predicted ophthalmopathy. These predictions came a median about 6.5 months before onset.

Using RNA transcripts as the source, TCR beta CDR3 regions were amplified. An initial round of RT-PCR targeting the TCR CDR3 relied on the HTBI primer set. Each CDR3 protein is one row after TCRdb ran MiXCR on the multiplex PCR reads. The data show about 840,000 distinct CDR3 sequences, with about two fifths seen just once and 8.9% held by the top ten. Trimming cost V 7 bases and J 2 bases, with 14 bases left between them. CDR3 size: 14 residues. Germline V gene data show CDR1 as MNHNS and CDR2 as SASEGT. The clonotype originates from a man younger than 35 with Graves' hyperthyroidism. The V call is TRBV6-1, the J call TRBJ2-5; no firm D call. Sequenced: blood. CDR3: CASTPWHGQETQYF. CDR3 bases: TGTGCCAGCACCCCTTGGCATGGTCAAGAGACCCAGTACTTC.